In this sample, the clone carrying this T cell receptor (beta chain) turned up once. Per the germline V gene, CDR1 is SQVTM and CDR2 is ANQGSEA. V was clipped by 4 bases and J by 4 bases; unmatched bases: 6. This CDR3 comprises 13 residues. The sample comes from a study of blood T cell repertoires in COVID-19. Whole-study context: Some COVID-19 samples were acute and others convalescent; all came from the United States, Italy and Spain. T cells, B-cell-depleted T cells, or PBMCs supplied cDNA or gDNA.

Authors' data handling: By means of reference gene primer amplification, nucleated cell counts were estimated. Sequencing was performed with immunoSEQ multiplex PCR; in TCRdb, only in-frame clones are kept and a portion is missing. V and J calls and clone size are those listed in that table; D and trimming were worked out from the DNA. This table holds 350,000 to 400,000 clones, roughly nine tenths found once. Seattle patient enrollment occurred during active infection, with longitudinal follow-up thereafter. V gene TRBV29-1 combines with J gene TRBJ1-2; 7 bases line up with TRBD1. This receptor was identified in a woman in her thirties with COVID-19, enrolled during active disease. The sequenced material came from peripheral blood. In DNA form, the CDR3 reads TGCAGCGTTGGCGGACAGGAGGGCTATGGCTACACCTTC. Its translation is CSVGGQEGYGYTF. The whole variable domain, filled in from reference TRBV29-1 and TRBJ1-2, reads SAVISQKPSRDICQRGTSLTIQCQVDSQVTMMFWYRQQPGQSLTLIATANQGSEATYESGFVIDKFPISRPNLTFSTLTVSNMSPEDSSIYLCSVGGQEGYGYTFGSGTRLTVV.